The next 7 T cell receptor beta chains were all read from a single sample in a study of shared clonotypes between healthy human individuals (TCRdb year 2020). Receptor libraries were prepared by the immunoSEQ multiplex PCR assay. As stored in TCRdb, this immuneACCESS dataset retains in-frame rearrangements with V and J assigned. A fraction of the clones does not appear; measured against another copy, unresolved V genes explain less than half of the discrepancy, and the remainder lacks a known reason. Recorded for this sample are approximately 1.1 million clones; about four fifths of them occurred a single time. 0.5% to 0.6% of the sample is in the top ten clones. What was sequenced was memory CD4+ T cells from PBMCs. This specimen's cell subset or site label, interpreted: CD45RA-negative fraction. Every receptor here comes from a man in his late teens or twenties in good health. Some clones in this sample may be carry-over from other donors' samples.

The chain joins TRBV5-1 to TRBJ2-5; D possibly corresponds to TRBD1 (6 bases). The germline V gene has CDR1 SGHRS and CDR2 YFSETQ. The CDR3 sequence is 15 residues long. V lost 4 bases, J lost 5 bases, and 18 bases lay in between. CDR3 sequence reads: CASSPRQAGRETQYF. The DNA for the CDR3 is TGCGCCAGCAGCCCGAGACAGGCAGGGCGGGAGACCCAGTACTTC.

This clone has more than one count but fewer than ten. This rearrangement joins TRBV5-1 to TRBJ1-1; 7 bases align to TRBD1. Per germline, CDR1 SGHRS and CDR2 YFSETQ. This CDR3 comprises 15 residues. After removal of 3 bases from V and 1 base from J, the junction contained 6 bases not matched to a gene. CDR3 residues: CASSSGTAWNTEAFF. The DNA of the CDR3 is TGCGCCAGCAGCTCAGGGACAGCCTGGAACACTGAAGCTTTCTTT.

This chain connects TRBV27 to TRBJ2-7, with 10 bases identical to TRBD1. V was clipped by 5 bases and J by 5 bases; unmatched bases: 12. Germline-derived CDR1 and CDR2 are MNHEY and SMNVEV (reference sequence). The CDR3 runs to 16 residues. CDR3 residues: CASSSYPGQGTNEQYF. The CDR3 nucleotides are TGTGCCAGCAGTAGCTACCCGGGACAGGGGACAAACGAGCAGTACTTC.

This chain joins TRBV11-3 and TRBJ2-1; 11 bases align to TRBD2. With 1 base clipped from V and 7 bases from J, the junction kept 6 bases outside the gene matches. Looked up from germline, CDR1 is SGHNT and CDR2 is YENEEA. This CDR3 contains 16 residues. The chain's CDR3 is CASSLGGLAGGNEQFF. The DNA for the CDR3 is TGTGCCAGCAGCTTAGGAGGTCTAGCGGGAGGAAATGAGCAGTTCTTC.

This chain connects TRBV5-1 to TRBJ2-7; D is tentatively TRBD1 or TRBD2 (5 bases each). V was cut by 0 bases and J by 12 bases, with 16 bases left in between. The CDR3 spans 13 residues. CDR1 and CDR2 from the germline V gene are SGHRS and YFSETQ. As DNA, the CDR3 is TGCGCCAGCAGCTTGGGTACTTGGGGGATGAGGTACTTC. Translated, it gives CASSLGTWGMRYF. Supplemented by reference TRBV5-1 and TRBJ2-7, the full variable domain reads KAGVTQTPRYLIKTRGQQVTLSCSPISGHRSVSWYQQTPGQGLQFLFEYFSETQRNKGNFPGRFSGRQFSNSRSEMNVSTLELGDSALYLCASSLGTWGMRYFGPGTRLTVT.

This sequence joins TRBV5-1 and TRBJ1-1, with a tentative D call TRBD1 (5 bases). The germline V and J ends were trimmed by 0 bases and 6 bases, with 9 bases remaining between them. CDR3 size: 13 residues. Germline CDR1 SGHRS, CDR2 YFSETQ. As DNA, the CDR3 is TGCGCCAGCAGCTTGGTAGGGGTTCCTGAAGCTTTCTTT. It yields the protein CASSLVGVPEAFF. The whole variable domain, filled in from reference TRBV5-1 and TRBJ1-1, reads KAGVTQTPRYLIKTRGQQVTLSCSPISGHRSVSWYQQTPGQGLQFLFEYFSETQRNKGNFPGRFSGRQFSNSRSEMNVSTLELGDSALYLCASSLVGVPEAFFGQGTRLTVV.

The gene calls are TRBV15 and TRBJ2-2, with D possibly TRBD1 on 5 matching bases. The germline gives CDR1 LNHNV, CDR2 YYDKDF (reference sequence). V was shortened by 0 bases and J by 0 bases, with 17 bases between the two germline ends. CDR3 length: 19 amino acids. The CDR3 spells CATSRDSLLDKPNTGELFF. The CDR3 DNA follows: TGTGCCACCAGCAGAGATTCTTTGCTGGACAAGCCGAACACCGGGGAGCTGTTTTTT.